Following are 19 T cell receptor beta chains from one sample sequenced in a study of shared clonotypes between healthy human individuals (dated by TCRdb to about 2020). Library method: the immunoSEQ multiplex PCR assay. As stored in TCRdb, this immuneACCESS dataset retains in-frame rearrangements with V and J assigned. A fraction of the clones does not appear; measured against another copy, unresolved V genes explain less than half of the discrepancy, and the remainder lacks a known reason. For this sample there are under 2.5 million clones; less than 95% appear just once. The leading ten clones occupy around 0.38% of the sample. Source material: naive CD4+ T cells from PBMCs. Read against the paper, the sample's cell subset or site label means: CD45RA+ positively selected. The receptor source for this set is a man aged 18 to 29 in good health. Some clones in this sample may be carry-over from other donors' samples.

This chain connects TRBV7-6 to TRBJ2-3, with 10 bases that match TRBD2. In germline, CDR1 is SGHVS, CDR2 FNYEAQ. This CDR3 region has 15 residues. V dropped 3 bases and J dropped 8; count of bases not matched to a gene: 8. The CDR3 spells CASSFLAGEGGTQYF. Here the CDR3 DNA reads TGTGCCAGCAGCTTTCTAGCGGGAGAAGGAGGTACGCAGTATTTT.

This clone was seen a single time. The chain has TRBV11-2 and TRBJ1-6, with 8 bases that match TRBD1. V shed 6 bases and J 13 bases; nucleotides not matched to a gene: 5. This CDR3 is 12 amino acids long. The germline gives CDR1 SGHAT, CDR2 FQNNGV. This chain's CDR3 is CASRQTGDPLHF. CDR3 in DNA: TGTGCCAGCAGGCAGACAGGGGATCCCCTCCACTTT.

The chain links TRBV27 to TRBJ1-1; TRBD1 might be the D (6 bases). V lost 5 bases and J 10 bases, leaving 23 bases between the germline ends. Germline V lookup: CDR1 MNHEY, CDR2 SMNVEV (reference sequence). This CDR3 has 15 residues. The CDR3 region has the DNA TGTGCCAGCAGTCCTAGACCCCGGGACAAGGGCAGAGCTTTCTTT. Translation gives CASSPRPRDKGRAFF.

With regard to this clone: The same CDR3 can be traced to other DNA sequences in this sample. The V gene is TRBV10-1, the J gene TRBJ2-1; D unresolved. The CDR3 has 12 amino acids. Between the trimmed V and J ends, which lost 3 bases and 4 bases, there was a span of 4 bases. CDR1 and CDR2 (germline): WNHNN, SYGVQD (reference sequence). The CDR3: CASSEGYNEQFF. Written as DNA, the CDR3 is TGCGCCAGCAGTGAAGGGTACAATGAGCAGTTCTTC.

This sequence joins TRBV27 and TRBJ2-7; D possibly matches TRBD1 or TRBD2 (5 bases each). Trimming cost V 3 bases and J 4 bases, with 13 bases left between them. This CDR3 contains 14 residues. CDR1 and CDR2 from the germline V gene are MNHEY and SMNVEV (reference sequence). Here the CDR3 reads CASSLGDGSYEQYF. The DNA for the CDR3 is TGTGCCAGCAGTTTGGGGGACGGAAGTTACGAGCAGTACTTC.

This clone has a single count. Different DNA sequences within this sample yield the same CDR3. This chain uses TRBV7-9 with TRBJ2-2, with 8 nucleotides matching TRBD1. This CDR3 contains 15 residues. The germline CDR1 and CDR2 sequences are SEHNR and FQNEAQ (reference sequence). Trimming removed 1 base from V and 5 bases from J; junction bases left unmatched: 3. In nucleotides, the CDR3 is TGTGCCAGCAGCTTAGGACAGGGGTCGACCGGGGAGCTGTTTTTT. Its protein is CASSLGQGSTGELFF.

This chain connects TRBV6-5 to TRBJ1-4, with 7 positions matching TRBD1. This CDR3 spans 13 amino acids. Germline values: CDR1 MNHEY, CDR2 SVGAGI. After removal of 0 bases from V and 12 bases from J, the junction contained 4 bases not matched to a gene. CDR3 amino acids: CASSYSDRTELFF. CDR3 bases: TGTGCCAGCAGTTACTCGGACAGGACAGAACTGTTTTTT.

The chain carries TRBV5-5 and TRBJ2-4; unclear D gene. The V end lost 1 base, the J end lost 5 bases, and 4 bases lay between the germline ends. This CDR3 has 12 residues. The germline V gene encodes CDR1 SGHKS and CDR2 YYEKEE (reference sequence). The CDR3, as DNA: TGTGCCAGCAGCTTGCAAGAAAACATTCAGTACTTC. Translation gives CASSLQENIQYF.

The rearrangement uses TRBV6-5 and TRBJ2-3; a weak D match, TRBD2 (6 bases). The germline V gene has CDR1 MNHEY and CDR2 SVGAGI. Trimming took off 2 bases at V and 1 base at J, with 13 bases between the two ends. The CDR3 is made up of 16 amino acids. CDR3 sequence: CASSYLPGLRTDTQYF. CDR3 sequence (DNA): TGTGCCAGCAGTTACCTACCGGGACTTCGCACAGATACGCAGTATTTT.

V is TRBV5-6 and J is TRBJ2-7; D is perhaps TRBD1 (6 bases). Trimming shortened V by 1 base and J by 3 bases, and 14 bases separated the two germline ends. The length of the CDR3 is 15 residues. CDR1 and CDR2 (germline): SGHDT, YYEEEE. CDR3 protein: CASSLFQGSYYEQYF. The CDR3 DNA reads as TGTGCCAGCAGCTTGTTTCAGGGGAGTTACTACGAGCAGTACTTC. Full variable domain (remainder filled in from reference TRBV5-6 and TRBJ2-7): DAGVTQSPTHLIKTRGQQVTLRCSPKSGHDTVSWYQQALGQGPQFIFQYYEEEERQRGNFPDRFSGHQFPNYSSELNVNALLLGDSALYLCASSLFQGSYYEQYFGPGTRLTVT.

This clone was recorded only once. This sequence joins TRBV11-3 and TRBJ2-3, with 8 positions matching TRBD2. Germline V gene lookup returns CDR1 SGHNT and CDR2 YENEEA. The CDR3 sequence is 13 residues long. Trimming cost V 1 base and J 12 bases; bases outside gene matches: 6. The CDR3 spells CASSLGQGLVQYF. For the CDR3, the DNA is TGTGCCAGCAGCTTAGGGCAGGGACTAGTACAGTATTTT.

As for this clone: Additional DNA sequences in this sample encode the identical CDR3. This chain uses TRBV19 with TRBJ2-7; TRBD2 agrees at 12 bases. The V segment lost 3 bases and the J segment 0 bases; nucleotides outside the gene matches: 6. Germline V gene data show CDR1 as LNHDA and CDR2 as SQIVND (reference sequence). The CDR3 sequence is 17 residues long. The CDR3 here is CASSIGLAGRSSYEQYF. The CDR3 nucleotides read TGTGCCAGTAGTATCGGACTAGCGGGACGAAGCTCCTACGAGCAGTACTTC.

The V call is TRBV28, the J call TRBJ2-7, with 11 bases that match TRBD2. Trimming cost V 4 bases and J 7 bases; bases outside gene matches: 6. The CDR3 runs to 14 residues. CDR1 is MDHEN and CDR2 is SYDVKM in the germline V gene. The CDR3 reads CASSSIAGGPEQYF. CDR3 bases: TGTGCCAGCAGTTCGATAGCGGGAGGGCCGGAGCAGTACTTC.

The V call is TRBV11-1, the J call TRBJ2-2, with 9 nucleotides matching TRBD1. Trimming removed 1 base from V and 4 bases from J; junction bases left unmatched: 4. Germline assignment: CDR1 SGHAT and CDR2 FQDESV (reference sequence). The CDR3 contains 16 residues. CDR3 nucleotides: TGTGCCAGCAGCTTAGATGGACAGGGGTTCACCGGGGAGCTGTTTTTT. This translates into CASSLDGQGFTGELFF.

The chain combines TRBV9 with TRBJ1-2; D possibly corresponds to TRBD1 (5 bases). The germline V gene encodes CDR1 SGDLS and CDR2 YYNGEE. CDR3 size: 17 residues. Between the trimmed V and J ends, which lost 0 bases and 3 bases, there was a span of 18 bases. The DNA for the CDR3 is TGTGCCAGCAGCGTAGCTCTTGGCACTCAAGGGGACTATGGCTACACCTTC. It specifies CASSVALGTQGDYGYTF.

V usage is TRBV7-2 and J usage is TRBJ2-7, with 7 bases that match TRBD1. V lost 3 bases to trimming and J lost 3 bases; unmatched junction nucleotides: 2. The CDR3 contains 13 residues. CDR1 SGHTA and CDR2 FQGNSA come from the germline V gene. The CDR3 loop reads CASSFPGGYEQYF. The CDR3 DNA is TGTGCCAGCAGCTTCCCAGGGGGCTACGAGCAGTACTTC.

This chain joins TRBV9 and TRBJ2-2; 9 nucleotides agree with TRBD2. This CDR3 region has 16 residues. Germline loops: CDR1 SGDLS, CDR2 YYNGEE. The trim removed 3 bases at V and 5 bases at J, leaving 8 bases unmatched. CDR3 protein: CASSGIAGVRTGELFF. CDR3 nucleotide sequence: TGTGCCAGCAGCGGGATAGCGGGAGTTCGTACCGGGGAGCTGTTTTTT.

The J gene is TRBJ1-1, the V gene TRBV7-8, with TRBD1 matching 8 bases. This CDR3 region has 17 residues. J gave up 7 bases and V 5 bases, and 18 bases lay outside the gene matches. Germline V gives CDR1 SGHVS, CDR2 FQNEAQ. The CDR3 DNA reads as TGTGCCAGCAGCCGCGGACAGGGTCCACGCCACCGTCTTGAAGCTTTCTTT. It translates to CASSRGQGPRHRLEAFF.

V is TRBV28 and J is TRBJ1-2, with a possible D match to TRBD1 (6 bases). V was clipped by 3 bases and J by 6 bases, with 14 bases between them. There are 14 residues in the CDR3. Germline CDR1 and CDR2: MDHEN and SYDVKM. CDR3 nucleotide sequence: TGTGCCAGCAGTTTCGGGGGCGGAGTCGATGGCTACACCTTC. This translates into CASSFGGGVDGYTF.